The source of this T cell receptor beta chain is a study of Ad26.COV2.S vaccination and SARS-CoV-2 variants. Here immunoSEQ multiplex PCR was the method, and the copy in TCRdb shows in-frame clones only, minus some. This sample carries about 400,000 clones, around 91% of them seen once, and the ten largest clones take 1.5% to 2%. As for treatment: roughly 19 received Ad26.COV2.S at low or high dose, single or two shots; about 5 received placebo; per-sample allocation not given. Sample collection was performed on day 63 after the first vaccine or placebo injection. CDR3 length: 18 residues. Losses at the gene ends were 6 bases for V and 10 bases for J; bases not matched to a gene: 20. Germline V gene data show CDR1 as MDHEN and CDR2 as SYDVKM.

The V gene is TRBV28, the J gene TRBJ2-5, with TRBD2 identical over 13 bases. The receptor comes from a person between 18 and 59 years old who received the Ad26.COV2.S COVID-19 vaccine or a placebo. Material: peripheral blood, obtained in a trial of Ad26.COV2.S vaccine versus placebo. CDR3 DNA sequence: TGTGCCAGCAGCTCAGGCAGCGCCAGACTAGCGGGAGGTCTAATCCAGTACTTC. Residues: CASSSGSARLAGGLIQYF.